These T cell receptor beta chains were read from a single sample in a study of cytomegalovirus exposure and HLA in healthy donors. Here immunoSEQ multiplex PCR was the method, and the copy in TCRdb shows in-frame clones only, minus some. Of over 80,000 clones listed, 85% were seen once; the top ten hold about 20%. Sequencing input: PBMCs. All receptors come from a man aged 18-30 years in good health and CMV-seropositive. CDR3s leave out the opening cysteine and the closing phenylalanine or tryptophan.

TRBJ2-7 | TRBV27 | ASSSGLAGDLYEQY
TRBJ1-1 | TRBV6-5 | ASRTPPGTEAF
TRBJ1-2 | TRBV6-5 | ASLGAYGYT
TRBJ1-1 | TRBV28 | ASSSGQGNTEAF
TRBJ1-1 | TRBV19 | ASSRGRAESTEAF
TRBJ2-7 | TRBV18 | ASSPKTARVSSYEQY
TRBJ2-5 | TRBV27 | ASSYRGFGQETQY
TRBJ2-1 | TRBV6-4 | ASSGTSGRAYNEQF
TRBJ2-5 | TRBV10-3 | AISLADGVETQY
TRBJ1-2 | TRBV28 | ASSLPQGAWGYT
TRBJ2-4 | TRBV28 | ASSPRQGVAKNIQY
TRBJ2-7 | TRBV18 | ASSPSTGFSYEQY
TRBJ1-3 | TRBV6-1 | ASSEQGLSGNTIY
TRBJ2-5 | TRBV6-1 | ASSETSGTQETQY
TRBJ2-3 | TRBV4-1 | ASSLISGTDTQY
TRBJ1-5 | TRBV30 | AWSSARGQGSNQPQH
TRBJ2-2 | TRBV4-2 | ASSPIGTSGSFTGELF
TRBJ2-5 | TRBV27 | ASSFAVQETQY
TRBJ2-3 | TRBV30 | AWNTARIGTDTQY
TRBJ2-1 | TRBV18 | ASSPPSRGRGNEQF
TRBJ1-3 | TRBV28 | ASSLSGTVRRGNTIY